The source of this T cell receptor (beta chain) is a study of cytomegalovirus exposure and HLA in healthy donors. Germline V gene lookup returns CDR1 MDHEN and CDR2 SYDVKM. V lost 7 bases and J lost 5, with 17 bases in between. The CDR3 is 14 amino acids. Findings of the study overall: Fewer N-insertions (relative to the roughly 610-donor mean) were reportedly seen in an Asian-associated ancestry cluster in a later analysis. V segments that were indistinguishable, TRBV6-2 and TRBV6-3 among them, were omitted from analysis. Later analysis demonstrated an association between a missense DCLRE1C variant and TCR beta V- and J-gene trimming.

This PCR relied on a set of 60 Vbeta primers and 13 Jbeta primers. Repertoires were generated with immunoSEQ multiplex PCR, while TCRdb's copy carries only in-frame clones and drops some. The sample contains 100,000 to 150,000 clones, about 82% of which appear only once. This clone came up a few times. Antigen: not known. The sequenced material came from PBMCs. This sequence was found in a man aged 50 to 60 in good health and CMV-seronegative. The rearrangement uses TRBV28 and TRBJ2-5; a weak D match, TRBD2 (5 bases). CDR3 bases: TGTGCCAGCATTGCGGCCTTCCCGGGGGAGACCCAGTACTTC. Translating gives CASIAAFPGETQYF.